The 5 T cell receptor beta chains below all came from one sample that was sequenced in a study of shared clonotypes between healthy human individuals (dated by TCRdb to the early 2020s). The library was produced with the immunoSEQ multiplex PCR assay. The immuneACCESS repertoire file appears here via TCRdb, limited to in-frame rearrangements. These files lack a portion of the clones; in checked studies, under half of the deficit traces to unresolved V genes, and the cause of the others is not known. The sample table records about a million clones; 60% to 80% of these occur just once. The ten largest make up 0.85% to 1% of the sample. The sample consisted of memory CD4+ T cells from PBMCs. The sample's cell subset or site label is to be understood as: CD45RA-negative fraction. The receptors derive from a man between 18 and 29 years old in good health. Some clones in this sample may be carry-over from other donors' samples.

The chain is built from TRBV7-6 and TRBJ2-1, with TRBD1 identical over 10 bases. Germline assignment: CDR1 SGHVS and CDR2 FNYEAQ. V was pared by 2 bases and J by 6 bases, with 1 base of the junction left unmatched. The CDR3 loop spans 14 amino acids. The CDR3 nucleotides read TGTGCCAGCAGCTTACGGGACAGGGGCAATGAGCAGTTCTTC. This sequence encodes CASSLRDRGNEQFF.

In this sample, this clone turned up many times. The rearrangement joins TRBV28 to TRBJ1-5; no reliable D call. This CDR3 spans 12 amino acids. Trimming took 6 bases from V and 3 from J, leaving 6 bases between them. Germline-derived CDR1 and CDR2 are MDHEN and SYDVKM. The CDR3 loop is CASSPVNQPQHF. The CDR3, as DNA: TGTGCCAGCAGCCCGGTCAATCAGCCCCAGCATTTT.

This clone was seen a handful of times. The chain is built from TRBV10-1 and TRBJ2-4, with D tentatively TRBD1 (5 bases). V lost 6 bases and J lost 10, with 13 bases in between. The CDR3 totals 12 residues. Germline CDR1 is WNHNN and CDR2 is SYGVQD (reference sequence). The CDR3 DNA reads TGCGCCAGCAGCCTGGACACCACTATTCAGTACTTC. This codes for CASSLDTTIQYF.

This chain joins TRBV19 and TRBJ1-2, with 12 bases fitting TRBD1. The J segment lost 4 bases and the V segment lost 7 bases, leaving 13 bases of the junction unmatched. The CDR3 is 17 residues long. CDR1 LNHDA and CDR2 SQIVND come from the germline V gene (reference sequence). Written as DNA, the CDR3 is TGTGCCAGTACCCCTGGGGGACAGGGGGCAGGAGTCTATGGCTACACCTTC. Translated, it gives CASTPGGQGAGVYGYTF.

As to this clone: Other DNA sequences within the sample encode an identical CDR3. The rearrangement joins TRBV18 to TRBJ1-3; D not certain. The germline gives CDR1 KGHSH, CDR2 LQKENI. Trimming stripped 2 bases from V and 0 bases from J, with 11 bases between. The CDR3 is 16 residues long. This CDR3 is CASSPSQADSGNTIYF. The DNA for the CDR3 is TGTGCCAGCTCACCAAGCCAGGCTGACTCTGGAAACACCATATATTTT.